This T cell receptor beta chain was sequenced for a study of blood T cell repertoires in COVID-19. Study as a whole: COVID-19 samples from acute and convalescent phases originated in the United States, Italy and Spain. Sources were T cells, B-cell-depleted T cells, or PBMCs; the material itself was cDNA or gDNA.

The CDR3 spans 15 residues. Trimming removed 0 bases at V and 4 bases at J, with 12 bases between. The germline V gene encodes CDR1 SGHVS and CDR2 FQNEAQ. Authors' data handling: Using reference gene primer amplification, nucleated cell counts were estimated. Method: immunoSEQ multiplex PCR; TCRdb's copy keeps in-frame clones and lacks some. The V and J calls and clone size come from that table; D and trimming were worked out from the DNA. This table holds 300,000 to 400,000 clones, about 83% found once. The material sequenced was peripheral blood. The TCR sequence derives from a man aged 30 to 39 with active or convalescent COVID-19. The chain carries TRBV7-8 and TRBJ1-2, with TRBD1 as a possible D gene (5 bases). CDR3 DNA: TGTGCCAGCAGCTTAGCCCAGCCGGGGGTCTATGGCTACACCTTC. Encoded protein: CASSLAQPGVYGYTF. Full variable domain (remainder filled in from reference TRBV7-8 and TRBJ1-2): GAGVSQSPRYKVAKRGQDVALRCDPISGHVSLFWYQQALGQGPEFLTYFQNEAQLDKSGLPSDRFFAERPEGSVSTLKIQRTQQEDSAVYLCASSLAQPGVYGYTFGSGTRLTVV.